The 17 T cell receptor beta chains below come from one sample, sequenced in a study of regulatory T cells in long-lasting Graves disease. Regarding time point: persistent/refractory GD, antithyroid drugs over 5 years with positive TRAb. From PBMCs, RNA was extracted and then used to make the TCR library. The TCR beta library used iRepertoire HTBI primers with Arm-PCR amplification of CDR3. One entry per CDR3 protein, called by TCRdb with MiXCR from the multiplex PCR reads. Here the sample spans approximately 440,000 distinct CDR3 sequences, about 20% being singletons. Specimen: peripheral blood mononuclear cells (PBMCs), collected when the disease was refractory, from a patient treated with antithyroid drugs. Receptors were obtained from a female donor with Graves disease.

This clonotype was seen repeatedly, ten times or more. V and J are TRBV7-2 and TRBJ2-7; 11 positions match TRBD2. The CDR3 is 18 residues long. The V segment lost 1 base and the J segment 4 bases; nucleotides outside the gene matches: 12. The germline V gene has CDR1 SGHTA and CDR2 FQGNSA. The CDR3 is CASSLGRRLAGGWYEQYF. In DNA, the CDR3 is TGTGCCAGCAGCTTAGGGAGGCGGCTAGCGGGAGGATGGTACGAGCAGTACTTC.

This clonotype appeared many times. V is TRBV12-3 or TRBV12-4 and J is TRBJ1-1; no firm D call. Trimming took off 6 bases at V and 0 bases at J, with 5 bases between the two ends. The CDR3 extends over 12 amino acids. This CDR3 reads CASRALNTEAFF. CDR3 nucleotide sequence: TGTGCCAGCAGGGCTCTGAACACTGAAGCTTTCTTT.

V and J are TRBV3-1 and TRBJ2-2; D gene uncertain. Germline V gene lookup returns CDR1 LGHDT and CDR2 YNNKEL (reference sequence). The V gene lost 4 bases and the J gene lost 1 base, with 7 bases spanning the gap. CDR3 length: 14 residues. This CDR3 is CASSRAKNTGELFF. CDR3 DNA sequence: TGTGCCAGCAGCCGGGCCAAGAACACCGGGGAGCTGTTTTTT.

This clonotype occurred a few times. V is TRBV3-1 and J is TRBJ1-6; D perhaps matches TRBD1 (5 bases). This CDR3 comprises 18 residues. Germline V lookup: CDR1 LGHDT, CDR2 YNNKEL (reference sequence). Trimming shortened V by 4 bases and J by 0 bases, and 16 bases separated the two germline ends. The CDR3 loop is CASSLNRDGSSYNSPLHF. The CDR3 DNA is TGTGCCAGCAGCCTTAACCGGGACGGCAGCTCCTATAATTCACCCCTCCACTTT.

This clonotype was seen many times. This chain joins TRBV2 and TRBJ2-3; 7 bases fit TRBD1. Trimming took 6 bases from V and 3 from J; bases not matched to a gene: 9. The length of the CDR3 is 15 residues. The germline V gene has CDR1 SNHLY and CDR2 FYNNEI. The DNA of the CDR3 is TGTGCCAGCAGGGACAGACAGGGTTCGACAGATACGCAGTATTTT. Translated: CASRDRQGSTDTQYF.

In this sample, this clonotype turned up once. A much larger clone lies one base from this, so it may be a read error. The CDR3 DNA reads as TGTGCCAGCAGCTTAGGGGTAGCGGGAGAAGAGACCCAGTACTTC. Protein sequence: CASSLGVAGEETQYF. The rearrangement joins TRBV11-2 to TRBJ2-5, with 9 bases lining up with TRBD2. The CDR3 length is 15 residues. CDR1 is SGHAT, CDR2 FQNNGV, per germline. The V gene end was trimmed by 1 base and the J gene end by 3 bases; junction bases not matched to a gene: 3.

Many counts were recorded for this clonotype. The rearrangement uses TRBV29-1 and TRBJ1-2; D call uncertain. Looked up from germline, CDR1 is SQVTM and CDR2 is ANQGSEA. The V end lost 3 bases, the J end lost 6 bases, and 5 bases lay between the germline ends. This CDR3 contains 10 residues. For the CDR3, the DNA is TGCAGCGTTGAGAGGGATGGCTACACCTTC. As protein: CSVERDGYTF.

The J gene is TRBJ1-3, the V gene TRBV12-3 or TRBV12-4; 10 bases map to TRBD1. Trimming at V came to 5 bases and at J to 4 bases, leaving 8 bases not matched to a gene. The CDR3 spans 16 residues. CDR3 sequence (DNA): TGTGCCAGCAGTGACCGGGACAGGGGATCCGGAAACACCATATATTTT. Protein product: CASSDRDRGSGNTIYF.

In this sample, this clonotype turned up many times. V and J are TRBV2 and TRBJ2-2; D unclear. The CDR3 consists of 13 residues. The germline CDR1 and CDR2 sequences are SNHLY and FYNNEI. V was clipped by 9 bases and J by 1 base, with 9 bases between them. The DNA of the CDR3 is TGTGCCAGGGCCCAGGAGAACACCGGGGAGCTGTTTTTT. It encodes CARAQENTGELFF.

This clonotype has more than one count but fewer than ten. This chain connects TRBV6-5 to TRBJ1-6, with a weak D call TRBD1 (6 bases). With 2 bases removed from V and 13 bases from J, the gap between germline ends came to 15 bases. Germline V CDR1 and CDR2: MNHEY, SVGAGI. The CDR3 sequence is 14 residues long. Here the CDR3 DNA reads TGTGCCAGCAGTTACCCGGGACACCTATTGCCCCTCCACTTT. It translates to CASSYPGHLLPLHF.

The J gene is TRBJ2-1, the V gene TRBV4-3; TRBD2 agrees at 8 bases. V lost 0 bases and J lost 9; bases outside the gene matches: 13. The CDR3 extends over 17 amino acids. Germline V gene lookup returns CDR1 LGHNA and CDR2 YSLEER. The DNA of the CDR3 is TGCGCCAGCAGCCAAGATCGGGGGGGCTCGTCAAGTCGTGAGCAGTTCTTC. Amino acid sequence: CASSQDRGGSSSREQFF.

Notes on this clonotype: A much bigger clone sits one base away, suggesting this may be a read error. The CDR3 does not close with the conserved phenylalanine or tryptophan, likely indicating a read error. The chain is built from TRBV11-2 and TRBJ2-5; 9 positions match TRBD1. CDR1 SGHAT and CDR2 FQNNGV come from the germline V gene. This CDR3 is built from 17 residues. Trimming removed 5 bases from V and 3 bases from J; junction bases left unmatched: 13. DNA for the CDR3: TGTGCCAGCAGCGCCCTACCGGGACAGGGTATCGAAGAGACCCAGTACCTC. Protein sequence: CASSALPGQGIEETQYL.

This clonotype was counted a few times. The J gene is TRBJ2-7, the V gene TRBV7-2; 11 bases line up with TRBD1. Germline loops: CDR1 SGHTA, CDR2 FQGNSA. V gave up 4 bases and J gave up 3 bases; unmatched junction bases: 5. This CDR3 comprises 15 residues. For the CDR3, the DNA is TGTGCCAGCAGCTCCGGACAGGGGGCGTTCTACGAGCAGTACTTC. Its translation: CASSSGQGAFYEQYF.

This clonotype was detected a few times. The rearrangement joins TRBV5-1 to TRBJ2-2; 11 nucleotides line up with TRBD2. Losses at the gene ends were 4 bases for V and 5 bases for J; bases not matched to a gene: 7. This CDR3 is 16 amino acids long. CDR1 is SGHRS and CDR2 is YFSETQ in the germline V gene. The CDR3 region is CASSILAGVSTGELFF. The CDR3 DNA follows: TGCGCCAGCAGCATACTAGCGGGAGTATCTACCGGGGAGCTGTTTTTT.

The chain has TRBV6-2 or TRBV6-3 and TRBJ1-2; TRBD1 might be the D (5 bases). The CDR3 totals 15 residues. The V gene's germline CDR1 is MNHEY and CDR2 SVGEGT. Trimming pared 4 bases from V and 6 bases from J, leaving 18 bases between. CDR3 in amino acids: CASSSPRRAENGYTF. CDR3 nucleotides: TGTGCCAGCAGTTCCCCGCGCAGGGCGGAAAATGGCTACACCTTC.

This clonotype was detected only a few times. V usage is TRBV2 and J usage is TRBJ2-2; D ambiguous. V was clipped by 2 bases and J by 2 bases, with 6 bases between them. Germline V gene lookup returns CDR1 SNHLY and CDR2 FYNNEI. The CDR3 is 14 residues long. CDR3 loop: CASSELRNTGELFF. The CDR3, as DNA: TGTGCCAGCAGTGAACTCCGAAACACCGGGGAGCTGTTTTTT.

This clonotype was observed a handful of times. The rearrangement links TRBV5-6 to TRBJ2-7; TRBD2 agrees at 15 bases. V shed 4 bases and J 3 bases; nucleotides not matched to a gene: 5. CDR1 and CDR2 (germline): SGHDT, YYEEEE. The CDR3 has 16 residues. The CDR3 reads CASSKRTSGRVYEQYF. DNA for the CDR3: TGTGCCAGCAGCAAAAGGACTAGCGGGAGGGTCTACGAGCAGTACTTC.